The sequence of this T cell receptor (beta chain) was determined in a study of CD8+CD57+ T cells in acquired aplastic anemia. Study observations and caveats: In common between the patients and the controls were some 28 CD8+ CDR3 sequences. Total CD4+ and CD8+ pools in patients were more diverse than the CD8+CD57+ cells of those patients.

Genomic DNA served as template for TCR beta VDJ and CDR3 profiling. TCRdb re-derived calls from the reads in MiXCR, one entry per CDR3 protein. Here the sample spans about 20,000 distinct CDR3 sequences, approximately 39% being singletons. The sequenced patients had an expansion of CD8+CD57+ cells seen by flow cytometry. Every patient presented with severe acquired aplastic anemia. The blood sampling took place in patients who had so far received no therapy. Mean DNA yield of bead-enriched CD8+CD57+ cells was 1.5 to 2 ug. Comment on this clonotype: Its matching antigen is unknown. The junction differs from germline at one of its ends, possibly a read error.

The CDR3 runs to 23 residues. Looked up from germline, CDR1 is GTSNPN and CDR2 is SVGIG (reference sequence). The V and J genes are TRBV30 and TRBJ2-3; 8 bases are a match to TRBD2. The receptor's source is a human donor with aplastic anemia. The source material was CD8+CD57+ T cells sorted from PBMCs. Noted subset: bead-enriched CD8+CD57+ effector memory T cells from SAA patients. The CDR3 DNA follows: TGTGACTGGAGTTCAGACGTGTGCTCTTCCGATCTTAGCGGGACGCGGGGCACAGATACGCAGTATTTT. As protein: CDWSSDVCSSDLSGTRGTDTQYF. The whole variable domain, filled in from reference TRBV30 and TRBJ2-3, reads SQTIHQWPATLVQPVGSPLSLECTVEGTSNPNLYWYRQAAGRGLQLLFYSVGIGQISSEVPQNLSASRPQDRQFILSSKKLLLSDSGFYLCDWSSDVCSSDLSGTRGTDTQYFGPGTRLTVL.